This is a list of T cell receptor beta chains from one sample in a study of OX40 agonist ivuxolimab in advanced cancers. Sequencing used immunoSEQ multiplex PCR; TCRdb keeps in-frame clones, though not all of them. The sample contains around 62,000 clones, roughly 84% of which appear only once. Sequenced material: CD4+ or CD8+ T cells sorted from blood, taken in a trial of the OX40 agonist ivuxolimab. The receptor source for this set is an adult with an advanced solid tumor such as melanoma, head and neck, liver or kidney cancer. The CDR3 runs from the conserved cysteine through the conserved F or W. A D gene is named only where the DNA matches it firmly. Not every row has a clone size; where given, it reads once, few, many or a size class.

clone_size	d_call	v_call	j_call	cdr3_aa	cdr3_nt
-	-	TRBV7-2	TRBJ2-7	CASSPGTLYEQYF	TGTGCCAGCAGCCCCGGGACCCTCTACGAGCAGTACTTC
-	-	TRBV11-2	TRBJ2-3	CASSLGTTDTQYF	TGTGCCAGCAGCTTAGGGACCACAGATACGCAGTATTTT
-	-	TRBV5-6	TRBJ1-4	CASSLVGRTSEKLFF	TGTGCCAGCAGCTTGGTTGGGAGAACCTCTGAAAAACTGTTTTTT
-	-	TRBV15	TRBJ2-7	CATSSYRDGEQYF	TGTGCCACCAGCAGTTACAGGGACGGCGAGCAGTACTTC
-	TRBD1	TRBV11-3	TRBJ2-7	CASSPWTGSYEQYF	TGTGCCAGCAGCCCGTGGACAGGCAGCTACGAGCAGTACTTC
once	-	TRBV18	TRBJ2-1	CASSPGQGYNEQFF	TGTGCCAGCTCCCCGGGGCAGGGTTACAATGAGCAGTTCTTC
few	TRBD2	TRBV2	TRBJ2-7	CASSEGGFMYEQYF	TGTGCCAGCAGTGAGGGAGGGTTCATGTACGAGCAGTACTTC
-	-	TRBV25-1	TRBJ1-1	CASSDHRVEREKAFF	TGTGCCAGCAGTGACCACCGGGTAGAACGCGAAAAAGCTTTCTTT
once	-	TRBV7-9	TRBJ1-2	CASSLAVQSYTF	TGTGCCAGCAGCTTAGCGGTGCAGAGCTACACCTTC
-	-	TRBV27	TRBJ1-5	CASRSTLKDSNQPQHF	TGTGCCAGCAGAAGTACCCTTAAGGATAGCAATCAGCCCCAGCATTTT
-	TRBD1	TRBV7-2	TRBJ1-2	CASSFVGTGGYGYTF	TGTGCCAGCAGCTTCGTCGGGACAGGGGGTTATGGCTACACCTTC
-	TRBD1	TRBV2	TRBJ2-1	CASSGQGSYNEQFF	TGTGCCAGCAGTGGACAGGGGTCCTACAATGAGCAGTTCTTC
-	-	TRBV7-8	TRBJ2-5	CASARETQYF	TGTGCCAGCGCACGAGAGACCCAGTACTTC
medium-sized	-	TRBV7-9	TRBJ1-2	CATDPRQASSNYGYTF	TGTGCCACCGACCCCAGACAGGCCTCCTCTAACTATGGCTACACCTTC